Here is one TCR beta chain with its context. Its antigen remains unidentified. The sample is drawn from a study of shared clonotypes between healthy human individuals. The study, taken as a whole, reports: Tissue TCR repertoires likely differ from these blood-only repertoires. Across four donors, naive CD4 shared 5% to 5.5%, naive CD8 more than 3%, memory CD4 roughly 2.1%, memory CD8 0.4% to 0.5%. Unshared clonotypes carried lower generation probabilities than those common to all four donors.

Genomic DNA of each subset was evenly split across several immunoSEQ plates. Libraries were prepared by immunoSEQ multiplex PCR; TCRdb keeps only in-frame clonotypes and omits some of them. The sample lists about 2.2 million clones, about 94% occurring once. CD45RO-negative cells were positively selected for CCR7, leaving out terminally differentiated effector memory CD45RA+ cells. Trimming left V 5 bases short and J 6 bases short, with 7 bases between. Germline V gives CDR1 PRHDT, CDR2 FYEKMQ (reference sequence). The CDR3 is 12 amino acids. The source material was naive CD8+ T cells from PBMCs. The clonotype comes from a man aged 18 to 30 in good health. Some clones in this sample may be carry-over from other donors' samples. The chain uses TRBV13 and TRBJ2-2; D unclear. The CDR3 sequence is CASSRPAGELFF. CDR3 in DNA: TGTGCCAGCAGCCGCCCGGCCGGGGAGCTGTTTTTT.